This note documents a single T cell receptor beta chain sequence. Its antigen is as yet unknown. This sample is part of a study of shared clonotypes between healthy human individuals. For the study at large: Donor composition was a couple of women and a few men, aged 18 to 49.

The study separated CD4+ cells into CD45RA+ naive and CD45RA-negative memory subsets. General study results and limits: Shared across several donors were around 5% of the naive CD4 clonotypes.

Libraries were prepared by immunoSEQ multiplex PCR; TCRdb keeps only in-frame clonotypes and omits some of them. This sample yields roughly 1,600,000 clones, of which 98% are seen a single time; around 0.33% belongs to the top ten. This CDR3 has 13 residues. V shed 3 bases and J shed 5 bases, with 9 bases lying between them. The germline CDR1 and CDR2 sequences are SGHTA and FQGTGA. This clonotype was sampled from a man under 40 in good health. The sequenced material came from naive CD4+ T cells sorted from blood. Specified subset: CD45RA+ positively selected. The chain couples TRBV7-3 to TRBJ2-3; D gene unclear. CDR3 sequence: CASSFGPRDTQYF. CDR3 coding DNA: TGTGCCAGCAGCTTTGGACCGAGAGATACGCAGTATTTT.